This entry lists 28 T cell receptor beta chains sequenced from one sample in a study of identical twins' blood T cells. A single record per CDR3 protein comes from TCRdb applying MiXCR to the 5' RACE reads. The sample includes around 380,000 distinct CDR3 sequences, 25% to 35% of them seen just once. The sequenced sample was PBMCs. Receptor source: a woman aged 18 to 55 in good health.

Regarding this clonotype: Just one base apart from a much larger clone, this may be a read error. The rearrangement links TRBV12-3 or TRBV12-4 to TRBJ1-1; D not resolved. The CDR3 length is 13 residues. Trimming removed 4 bases at V and 6 bases at J, with 12 bases between. The CDR3 loop reads CASSSALVAEAFF. CDR3 DNA: TGTGCCAGCAGTTCAGCGCTCGTTGCTGAAGCTTTCTTT.

This clonotype was seen a few times. V usage is TRBV6-1 and J usage is TRBJ2-1; 7 bases match TRBD1. The junction had 10 bases not matched to a gene; V was cut back by 6 bases and J by 5 bases. Germline V gene sequence: CDR1 MNHNS, CDR2 SASEGT. The CDR3 runs 15 residues. The CDR3 region is CASRHGQALHNEQFF. The CDR3 DNA sequence: TGTGCCAGCAGACACGGACAGGCTCTGCACAATGAGCAGTTCTTC.

As to this clonotype: It may be a read error: a sequence one base away is much more abundant. This sequence joins TRBV3-1 and TRBJ2-7; TRBD2 might be the D (5 bases). This CDR3 is 15 amino acids long. CDR1 is LGHDT, CDR2 YNNKEL, per germline (reference sequence). Trimming stripped 4 bases from V and 4 bases from J, with 17 bases between. CDR3 sequence: CASSRINDSEYEQYF. The CDR3 coding sequence is TGTGCCAGCAGCCGAATAAATGATAGCGAGTACGAGCAGTACTTC.

This sequence joins TRBV25-1 and TRBJ1-2; 7 bases agree with TRBD1. The germline V gene encodes CDR1 MGHDK and CDR2 SYGVNS. This CDR3 spans 13 amino acids. With V trimmed by 4 bases and J by 4 bases, 3 bases remained unmatched. The chain's CDR3 is CASSGDRTYGYTF. The CDR3 DNA reads TGTGCCAGCAGTGGGGACAGAACCTATGGCTACACCTTC.

This clonotype occurred many times. The chain combines TRBV7-9 with TRBJ1-1, with 10 bases that match TRBD1. Germline CDR1 reads SEHNR; CDR2 reads FQNEAQ (reference sequence). V shed 4 bases, J shed 4 bases, and the junction held 3 bases outside the gene matches. CDR3 length equals 14 residues. The chain's CDR3 is CASSWGQGSTEAFF. CDR3 DNA: TGTGCCAGCAGCTGGGGACAGGGGAGCACTGAAGCTTTCTTT.

As for this clonotype: At one end the junction does not follow the germline gene, possibly because of a read error. The rearrangement joins TRBV19 to TRBJ1-1; no reliable D call. The CDR3 is made up of 16 amino acids. The germline CDR1 and CDR2 sequences are LNHDA and SQIVND (reference sequence). The CDR3 loop reads CASSIFGKTSEAEAFF. CDR3 nucleotides: TGTGCCAGTAGTATATTTGGAAAGACCTCCGAGGCTGAAGCTTTTTTT. Filled out from reference TRBV19 and TRBJ1-1, the complete variable domain reads DGGITQSPKYLFRKEGQNVTLSCEQNLNHDAMYWYRQDPGQGLRLIYYSQIVNDFQKGDIAEGYSVSREKKESFPLTVTSAQKNPTAFYLCASSIFGKTSEAEAFFGQGTRLTVV.

A single count supports this clonotype. The rearrangement joins TRBV11-3 to TRBJ1-1, with a possible D match to TRBD1 (6 bases). The V gene lost 4 bases and the J gene lost 3 bases, with 12 bases spanning the gap. CDR3 length: 14 amino acids. Germline-derived CDR1 and CDR2 are SGHNT and YENEEA. This CDR3 reads CASSSGDRYTEAFF. The DNA of the CDR3 is TGTGCCAGCAGCTCAGGGGATCGGTACACTGAAGCTTTCTTT.

This clonotype was picked up many times. The V and J genes are TRBV6-5 and TRBJ2-1; the match to TRBD2 covers 9 bases. V dropped 3 bases and J dropped 5; count of bases not matched to a gene: 5. The CDR3 is 15 amino acids. Germline loops: CDR1 MNHEY, CDR2 SVGAGI. The CDR3 nucleotides are TGTGCCAGCAGTTATGTATTAGCGGGGGACAATGAGCAGTTCTTC. It encodes CASSYVLAGDNEQFF.

As DNA, the CDR3 is TGTGCCAGCAGCCAAGTACCGACTAGCGGGAGTTTCACCGGGGAGCTGTTTTTT. It is translated as CASSQVPTSGSFTGELFF. This sequence joins TRBV3-1 and TRBJ2-2, with 12 bases matching TRBD2. The CDR3 runs 18 residues. The germline V gene encodes CDR1 LGHDT and CDR2 YNNKEL (reference sequence). Trimming at V came to 1 base and at J to 4 bases, leaving 7 bases not matched to a gene.

On this clonotype: Possible read error: a much larger clone is one base away. The chain's CDR3 is CSVSRGQGASYGYTF. The CDR3 DNA reads as TGCAGTGTTAGCCGGGGACAGGGGGCTTCCTATGGCTACACCTTC. The gene calls are TRBV20-1 and TRBJ1-2, with 12 bases that match TRBD1. Per the germline V gene, CDR1 is DFQATT and CDR2 is SNEGSKA (reference sequence). The CDR3 is 15 amino acids. V lost 7 bases, J lost 4 bases, and 10 bases stayed unmatched.

This clonotype was found many times. This chain joins TRBV5-1 and TRBJ1-5; D not resolved. CDR1 is SGHRS, CDR2 YFSETQ, per germline. This CDR3 contains 12 residues. With 4 bases removed from V and 5 bases from J, the gap between germline ends came to 7 bases. The CDR3 coding sequence is TGCGCCAGCAGCCTCACGGATCAGCCCCAGCATTTT. Translating gives CASSLTDQPQHF.

There are a few counts of this clonotype. Its ends do not fully match the called genes, so a read error is possible. The chain links TRBV12-5 to TRBJ1-1; no clear D gene. This CDR3 comprises 14 residues. Germline CDR1 reads LGHNT; CDR2 reads FRNRAP. The CDR3 nucleotides read TGTGCTAGTGGTTCTTCCCGTCGGTGCACTGAAGCTCTCTTT. This codes for CASGSSRRCTEALF.

The CDR3 spells CASSRDRRNYGYTF. The CDR3 DNA is TGTGCCAGTAGTCGCGACAGGAGAAACTATGGCTACACCTTC. This chain connects TRBV19 to TRBJ1-2, with D possibly TRBD1 on 6 matching bases. CDR1 and CDR2 (germline): LNHDA, SQIVND (reference sequence). V gave up 5 bases and J gave up 2 bases, with 12 bases separating them. This CDR3 is built from 14 residues. The whole variable domain, remainder taken from reference TRBV19 and TRBJ1-2, is DGGITQSPKYLFRKEGQNVTLSCEQNLNHDAMYWYRQDPGQGLRLIYYSQIVNDFQKGDIAEGYSVSREKKESFPLTVTSAQKNPTAFYLCASSRDRRNYGYTFGSGTRLTVV.

The chain employs TRBV11-3 and TRBJ2-3, with no clear D. Germline V gene data show CDR1 as SGHNT and CDR2 as YENEEA. CDR3 length equals 14 residues. V gave up 3 bases and J gave up 2 bases, with 9 bases separating them. The CDR3: CASSFRAVTDTQYF. CDR3 coding DNA: TGTGCCAGCAGCTTCCGGGCCGTCACAGATACGCAGTATTTT.

This clonotype has a handful of counts. The chain joins TRBV20-1 to TRBJ2-1; 9 nucleotides match TRBD2. After removal of 5 bases from V and 4 bases from J, the junction contained 12 bases not matched to a gene. The CDR3 is made up of 16 amino acids. Germline lookup yields CDR1 DFQATT and CDR2 SNEGSKA (reference sequence). The CDR3 DNA reads as TGCAGTGCTTTCACTTTAGCGGGAGAACATTACAATGAGCAGTTCTTC. Translating gives CSAFTLAGEHYNEQFF.

This clonotype was detected a few times. The chain uses TRBV6-5 and TRBJ1-2; 8 positions match TRBD1. The V gene end was trimmed by 0 bases and the J gene end by 7 bases; junction bases not matched to a gene: 13. This CDR3 contains 17 residues. Germline V CDR1 and CDR2: MNHEY, SVGAGI. The CDR3 region has the DNA TGTGCCAGCAGTTACTCGATTAGTAGGGACAGGAGGGGTGGCTACACCTTC. Translation gives CASSYSISRDRRGGYTF.

The sample holds a few counts of this clonotype. The chain couples TRBV13 to TRBJ2-2; 7 bases fit TRBD1. The germline gives CDR1 PRHDT, CDR2 FYEKMQ (reference sequence). The V segment lost 8 bases and the J segment 5 bases; nucleotides outside the gene matches: 2. The CDR3 length is 12 residues. The CDR3 protein is CASLTGTGELFF. CDR3 nucleotides: TGTGCCAGCTTGACAGGGACCGGGGAGCTGTTTTTT.

This clonotype has ten or more counts. A junction boundary mismatches the germline segment, possibly from a read error. The gene calls are TRBV4-3 and TRBJ2-2; D remains unclear. This CDR3 contains 14 residues. The germline gives CDR1 LGHNA, CDR2 YSLEER. The CDR3 DNA reads TGTGCCAGCAGCCAAGATCCAGGCTTCGGGGAGCTGTTTTTT. Translated, it gives CASSQDPGFGELFF.

This clonotype was seen a handful of times. This chain links TRBV29-1 with TRBJ2-4, with D uncertain. The V gene lost 4 bases and the J gene lost 0 bases, with 4 bases spanning the gap. This CDR3 is built from 12 residues. Germline loops: CDR1 SQVTM, CDR2 ANQGSEA. In DNA form, the CDR3 reads TGCAGCGTTGGAGTAGCCAAAAACATTCAGTACTTC. This encodes CSVGVAKNIQYF.

Only one count was recorded for this clonotype. The chain links TRBV20-1 to TRBJ1-1; D unclear. Germline V gene data show CDR1 as DFQATT and CDR2 as SNEGSKA (reference sequence). This CDR3 contains 12 residues. V gave up 3 bases and J gave up 1 base, with 6 bases separating them. In DNA, the CDR3 is TGCAGTGCTAGCTGGGAGAACACTGAAGCTTTCTTT. Protein: CSASWENTEAFF.

This clonotype has more than one count but fewer than ten. In nucleotides, the CDR3 is TGTGCCAGCAGCGCCCTAACGAATGAGCAGTTCTTC. Amino acid sequence: CASSALTNEQFF. The chain has TRBV9 and TRBJ2-1, with unresolved D. V lost 3 bases and J 7 bases, leaving 8 bases between the germline ends. The CDR3 is made up of 12 amino acids. Germline V lookup: CDR1 SGDLS, CDR2 YYNGEE.

This clonotype came up a few times. The rearrangement links TRBV6-5 to TRBJ1-4; 7 nucleotides match TRBD1. The CDR3 extends over 15 amino acids. V dropped 5 bases and J dropped 4; count of bases not matched to a gene: 7. In germline, CDR1 is MNHEY, CDR2 SVGAGI. The CDR3 nucleotides read TGTGCCAGCAGTCTTCACCGGGACAGTAATGAAAAACTGTTTTTT. Translating gives CASSLHRDSNEKLFF.

The V call is TRBV15, the J call TRBJ2-3; 10 bases line up with TRBD2. The CDR3 is made up of 16 amino acids. Trimming removed 6 bases from V and 3 bases from J; junction bases left unmatched: 9. The germline V gene has CDR1 LNHNV and CDR2 YYDKDF (reference sequence). CDR3: CATRSASGRDTDTQYF. CDR3 DNA sequence: TGTGCCACCAGATCGGCTAGCGGGAGAGATACAGATACGCAGTATTTT.

This clonotype appeared a few times. V usage is TRBV29-1 and J usage is TRBJ1-1, with D unclear. The CDR3 extends over 10 amino acids. Germline V gene data show CDR1 as SQVTM and CDR2 as ANQGSEA. With 5 bases removed from V and 4 bases from J, the gap between germline ends came to 5 bases. CDR3: CSVLSTEAFF. The CDR3 DNA follows: TGCAGCGTTCTATCCACTGAAGCTTTCTTT.

This clonotype was observed many times. The chain links TRBV19 to TRBJ1-1, with TRBD1 matching over 8 bases. With 3 bases clipped from V and 1 base from J, the junction kept 4 bases outside the gene matches. The germline V gene encodes CDR1 LNHDA and CDR2 SQIVND (reference sequence). The CDR3 has 15 residues. The CDR3 loop reads CASSIVDRENTEAFF. DNA for the CDR3: TGTGCCAGTAGTATTGTGGACAGGGAGAACACTGAAGCTTTCTTT.

The CDR3 spells CASSINSGRVFGHTIYF. The CDR3 coding sequence is TGTGCCAGTAGTATCAATAGCGGCCGGGTCTTCGGGCACACCATATATTTT. V and J are TRBV19 and TRBJ1-3; no clear D. Germline V gene lookup returns CDR1 LNHDA and CDR2 SQIVND (reference sequence). The CDR3 length is 17 residues. V lost 3 bases, J lost 8 bases, and 23 bases lay in between.

This clonotype was recorded only once. V gene TRBV5-1 combines with J gene TRBJ2-7; the D is unclear. This CDR3 is 14 amino acids long. The V gene's germline CDR1 is SGHRS and CDR2 YFSETQ. Trimming pared 0 bases from V and 3 bases from J, leaving 10 bases between. The CDR3 nucleotides read TGCGCCAGCAGCTTGGGACGGGCTATCTACGAGCAGTACTTC. This gives the protein CASSLGRAIYEQYF. Full variable domain (missing parts from reference TRBV5-1 and TRBJ2-7): KAGVTQTPRYLIKTRGQQVTLSCSPISGHRSVSWYQQTPGQGLQFLFEYFSETQRNKGNFPGRFSGRQFSNSRSEMNVSTLELGDSALYLCASSLGRAIYEQYFGPGTRLTVT.

This clonotype was picked up many times. J is TRBJ1-2 and V is TRBV2; tentatively, D is TRBD1 (5 bases). This CDR3 is built from 11 residues. Germline loops: CDR1 SNHLY, CDR2 FYNNEI. V lost 7 bases and J 8 bases, leaving 11 bases between the germline ends. Written as DNA, the CDR3 is TGTGCCAGCACCAGAGGGGACGGCTACACCTTC. It yields the protein CASTRGDGYTF.